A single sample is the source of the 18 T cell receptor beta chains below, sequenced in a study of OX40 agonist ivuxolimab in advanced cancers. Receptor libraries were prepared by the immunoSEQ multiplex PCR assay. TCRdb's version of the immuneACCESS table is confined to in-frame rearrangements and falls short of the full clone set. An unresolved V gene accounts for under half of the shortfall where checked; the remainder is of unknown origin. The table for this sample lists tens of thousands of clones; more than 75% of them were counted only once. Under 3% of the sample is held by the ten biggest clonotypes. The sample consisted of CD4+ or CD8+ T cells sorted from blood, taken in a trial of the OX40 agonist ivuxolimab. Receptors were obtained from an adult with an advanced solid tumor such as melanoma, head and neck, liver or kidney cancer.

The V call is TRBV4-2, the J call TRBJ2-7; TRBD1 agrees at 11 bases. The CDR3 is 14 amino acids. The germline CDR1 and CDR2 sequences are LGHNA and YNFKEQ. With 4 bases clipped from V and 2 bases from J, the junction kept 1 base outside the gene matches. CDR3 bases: TGTGCCAGCAGCCCGGGACAGGGGGCCTACGAGCAGTACTTC. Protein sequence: CASSPGQGAYEQYF.

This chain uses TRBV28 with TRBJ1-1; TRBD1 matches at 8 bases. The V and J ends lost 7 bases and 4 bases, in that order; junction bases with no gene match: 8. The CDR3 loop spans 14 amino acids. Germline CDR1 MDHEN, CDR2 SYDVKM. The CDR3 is CASISGQGTTEAFF. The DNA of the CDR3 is TGTGCCAGCATATCAGGACAGGGTACCACTGAAGCTTTCTTT.

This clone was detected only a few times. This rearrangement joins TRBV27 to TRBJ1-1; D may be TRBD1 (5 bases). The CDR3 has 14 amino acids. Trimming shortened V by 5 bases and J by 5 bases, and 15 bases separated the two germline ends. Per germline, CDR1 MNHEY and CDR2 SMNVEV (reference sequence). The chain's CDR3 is CASSRGAESTEAFF. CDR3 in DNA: TGTGCCAGCAGTCGAGGGGCAGAGAGTACTGAAGCTTTCTTT.

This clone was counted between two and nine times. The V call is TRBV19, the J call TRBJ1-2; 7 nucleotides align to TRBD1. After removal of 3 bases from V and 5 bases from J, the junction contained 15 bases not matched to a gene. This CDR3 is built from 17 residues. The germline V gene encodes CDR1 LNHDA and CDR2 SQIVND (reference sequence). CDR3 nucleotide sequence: TGTGCCAGTAGTATCTCCGGGACAGAAGGGCCCCTATATGGCTACACCTTC. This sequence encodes CASSISGTEGPLYGYTF.

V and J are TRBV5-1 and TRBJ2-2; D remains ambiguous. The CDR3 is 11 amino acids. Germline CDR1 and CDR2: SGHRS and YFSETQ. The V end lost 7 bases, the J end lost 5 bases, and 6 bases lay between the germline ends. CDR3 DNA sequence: TGCGCCAGCCGGTGGACCGGGGAGCTGTTTTTT. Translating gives CASRWTGELFF.

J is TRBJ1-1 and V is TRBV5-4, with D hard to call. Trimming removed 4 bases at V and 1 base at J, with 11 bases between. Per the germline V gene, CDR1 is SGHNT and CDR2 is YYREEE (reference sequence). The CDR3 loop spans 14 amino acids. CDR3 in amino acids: CASSPRAGNTEAFF. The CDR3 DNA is TGTGCCAGCAGCCCTCGGGCAGGGAACACTGAAGCTTTCTTT. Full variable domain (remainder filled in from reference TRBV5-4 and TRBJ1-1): ETGVTQSPTHLIKTRGQQVTLRCSSQSGHNTVSWYQQALGQGPQFIFQYYREEENGRGNFPPRFSGLQFPNYSSELNVNALELDDSALYLCASSPRAGNTEAFFGQGTRLTVV.

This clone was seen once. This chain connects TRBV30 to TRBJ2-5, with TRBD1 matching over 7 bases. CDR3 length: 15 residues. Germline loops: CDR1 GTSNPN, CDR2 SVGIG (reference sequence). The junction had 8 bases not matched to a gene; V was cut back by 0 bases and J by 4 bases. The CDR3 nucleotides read TGTGCCTGGAGTGTACAAGAGGGGGCGGGAGAGACCCAGTACTTC. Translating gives CAWSVQEGAGETQYF.

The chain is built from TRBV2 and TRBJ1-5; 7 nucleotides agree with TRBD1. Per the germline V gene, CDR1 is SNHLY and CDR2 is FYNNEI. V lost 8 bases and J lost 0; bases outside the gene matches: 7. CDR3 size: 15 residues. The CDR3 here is CASGGTDNSNQPQHF. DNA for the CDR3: TGTGCCAGCGGGGGGACAGACAATAGCAATCAGCCCCAGCATTTT.

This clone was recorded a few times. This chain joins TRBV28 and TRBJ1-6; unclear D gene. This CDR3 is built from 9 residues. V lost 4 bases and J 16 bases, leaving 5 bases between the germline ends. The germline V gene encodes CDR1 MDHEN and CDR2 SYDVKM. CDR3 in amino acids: CASSSPLHF. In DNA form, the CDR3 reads TGTGCCAGCAGTTCCCCTCTCCACTTT.

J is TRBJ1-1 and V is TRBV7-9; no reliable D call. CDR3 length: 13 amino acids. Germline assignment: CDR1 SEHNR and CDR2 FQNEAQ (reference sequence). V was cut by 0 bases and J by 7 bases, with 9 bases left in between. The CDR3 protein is CASSLAGVGEAFF. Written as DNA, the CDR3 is TGTGCCAGCAGCTTAGCGGGCGTTGGTGAAGCTTTCTTT. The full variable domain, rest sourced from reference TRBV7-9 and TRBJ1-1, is DTGVSQNPRHKITKRGQNVTFRCDPISEHNRLYWYRQTLGQGPEFLTYFQNEAQLEKSRLLSDRFSAERPKGSFSTLEIQRTEQGDSAMYLCASSLAGVGEAFFGQGTRLTVV.

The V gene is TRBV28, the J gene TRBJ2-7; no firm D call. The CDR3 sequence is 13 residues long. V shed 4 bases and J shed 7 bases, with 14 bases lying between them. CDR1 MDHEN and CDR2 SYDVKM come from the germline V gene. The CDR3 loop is CASSYAESREQYF. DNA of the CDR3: TGTGCCAGCAGTTATGCAGAGTCGAGGGAGCAGTACTTC.

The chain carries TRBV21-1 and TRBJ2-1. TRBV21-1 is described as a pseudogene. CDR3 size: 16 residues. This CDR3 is CASSTPGPHIYNEQFF. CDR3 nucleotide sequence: TGTGCCAGCAGCACTCCGGGACCCCATATCTACAATGAGCAGTTCTTC.

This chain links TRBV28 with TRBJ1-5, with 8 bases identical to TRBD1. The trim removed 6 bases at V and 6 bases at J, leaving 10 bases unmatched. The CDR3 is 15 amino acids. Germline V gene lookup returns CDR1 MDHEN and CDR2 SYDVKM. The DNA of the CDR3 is TGTGCCAGCAGACCCTTGGACAGGGAAAGTCAGCCCCAGCATTTT. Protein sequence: CASRPLDRESQPQHF.

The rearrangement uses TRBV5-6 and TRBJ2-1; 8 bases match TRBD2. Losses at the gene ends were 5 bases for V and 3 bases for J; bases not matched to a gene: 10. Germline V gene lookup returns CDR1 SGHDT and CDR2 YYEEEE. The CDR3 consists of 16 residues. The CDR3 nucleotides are TGTGCCAGCAGTTTGACGGCGGGGGGCCTCTACAATGAGCAGTTCTTC. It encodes CASSLTAGGLYNEQFF.

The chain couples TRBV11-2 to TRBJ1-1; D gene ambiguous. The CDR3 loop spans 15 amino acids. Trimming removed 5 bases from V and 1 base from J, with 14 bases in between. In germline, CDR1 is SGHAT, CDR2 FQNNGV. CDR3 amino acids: CASSRLGTSNTEAFF. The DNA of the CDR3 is TGTGCCAGCAGCCGATTGGGCACCTCGAACACTGAAGCTTTCTTT.

The CDR3 region is CASSDSGGELFF. CDR3 nucleotides: TGTGCCAGCAGTGACTCTGGCGGGGAGCTGTTTTTT. This sequence joins TRBV6-4 and TRBJ2-2; D not certain. The CDR3 is 12 residues long. Trimming pared 0 bases from V and 7 bases from J, leaving 3 bases between. Germline values: CDR1 MRHNA, CDR2 SNTAGT.

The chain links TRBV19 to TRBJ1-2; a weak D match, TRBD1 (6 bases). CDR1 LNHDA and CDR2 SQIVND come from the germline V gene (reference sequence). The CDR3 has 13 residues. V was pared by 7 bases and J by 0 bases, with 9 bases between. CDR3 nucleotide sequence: TGTGCCAGTATGGCAGGGGCTAACTATGGCTACACCTTC. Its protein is CASMAGANYGYTF. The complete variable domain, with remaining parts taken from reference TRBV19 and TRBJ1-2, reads DGGITQSPKYLFRKEGQNVTLSCEQNLNHDAMYWYRQDPGQGLRLIYYSQIVNDFQKGDIAEGYSVSREKKESFPLTVTSAQKNPTAFYLCASMAGANYGYTFGSGTRLTVV.

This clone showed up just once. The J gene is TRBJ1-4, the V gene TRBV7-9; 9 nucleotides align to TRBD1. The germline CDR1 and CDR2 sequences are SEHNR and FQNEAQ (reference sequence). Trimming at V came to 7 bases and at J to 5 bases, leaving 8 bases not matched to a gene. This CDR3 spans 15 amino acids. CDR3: CASTRAGTGNEKLFF. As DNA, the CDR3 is TGTGCCAGCACCCGTGCCGGGACAGGGAATGAAAAACTGTTTTTT.